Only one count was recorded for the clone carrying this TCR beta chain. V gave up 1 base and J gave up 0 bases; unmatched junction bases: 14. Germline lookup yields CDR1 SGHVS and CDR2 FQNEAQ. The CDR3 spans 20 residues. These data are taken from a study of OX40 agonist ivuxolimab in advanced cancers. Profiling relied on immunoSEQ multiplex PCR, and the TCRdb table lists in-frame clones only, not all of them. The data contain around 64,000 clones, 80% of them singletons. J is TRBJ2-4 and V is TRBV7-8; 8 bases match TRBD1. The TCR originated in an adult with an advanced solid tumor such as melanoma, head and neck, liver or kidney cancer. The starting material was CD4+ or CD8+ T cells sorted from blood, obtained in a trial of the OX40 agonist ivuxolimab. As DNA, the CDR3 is TGTGCCAGCAGCTTAGAAACAGGGGGTTTGGCCCGTTTAGCCAAAAACATTCAGTACTTC. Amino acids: CASSLETGGLARLAKNIQYF.